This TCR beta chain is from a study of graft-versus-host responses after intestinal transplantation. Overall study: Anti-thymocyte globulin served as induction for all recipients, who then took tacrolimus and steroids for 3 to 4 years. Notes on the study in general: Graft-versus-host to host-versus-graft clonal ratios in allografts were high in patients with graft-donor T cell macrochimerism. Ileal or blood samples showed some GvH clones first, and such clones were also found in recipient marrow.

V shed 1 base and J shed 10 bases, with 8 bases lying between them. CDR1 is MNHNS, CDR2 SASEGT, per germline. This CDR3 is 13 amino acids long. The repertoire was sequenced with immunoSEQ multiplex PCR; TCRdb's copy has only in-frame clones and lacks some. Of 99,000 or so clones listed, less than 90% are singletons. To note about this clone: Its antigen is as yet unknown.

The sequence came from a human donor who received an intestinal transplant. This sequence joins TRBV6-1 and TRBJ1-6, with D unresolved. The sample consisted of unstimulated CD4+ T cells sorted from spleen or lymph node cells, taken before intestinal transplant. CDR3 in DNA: TGTGCCAGCAGTGAAGAGGACGGCTCACCCCTCCACTTT. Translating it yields CASSEEDGSPLHF.